Below, 9 T cell receptor beta chains from the same sample are listed, as sequenced in a study of cytomegalovirus exposure and HLA in healthy donors. Use of 60 Vbeta and 13 Jbeta primers characterized the PCR. Produced via immunoSEQ multiplex PCR; TCRdb's table is partial and in-frame only. The table includes about 160,000 clones, around 79% detected once. Sequenced input: PBMCs. Source of these receptors: a female donor in good health and CMV-seronegative.

The rearrangement links TRBV6-5 to TRBJ1-2; no clear D. CDR3 length equals 15 residues. V lost 2 bases, J lost 3 bases, and 13 bases lay in between. The V gene's germline CDR1 is MNHEY and CDR2 SVGAGI. CDR3 in amino acids: CASSYAWGGDYGYTF. CDR3 sequence (DNA): TGTGCCAGCAGTTACGCCTGGGGAGGAGACTATGGCTACACCTTC.

V gene TRBV28 combines with J gene TRBJ1-2; unclear D gene. V shed 6 bases and J shed 8 bases, with 16 bases lying between them. CDR1 and CDR2 from the germline V gene are MDHEN and SYDVKM. The CDR3 has 13 residues. This CDR3 reads CASRADPLRGYTF. DNA of the CDR3: TGTGCCAGCAGGGCCGACCCGCTGAGGGGCTACACCTTC.

The chain combines TRBV7-6 with TRBJ2-2; D perhaps matches TRBD2 (5 bases). The CDR3 runs 16 residues. V dropped 4 bases and J dropped 3 bases, with 15 bases sitting between them. CDR1 is SGHVS and CDR2 is FNYEAQ in the germline V gene. The CDR3 region is CASSSQASRYTGELFF. The CDR3 DNA reads as TGTGCCAGCAGCTCCCAGGCTAGCCGCTACACCGGGGAGCTGTTTTTT.

The V call is TRBV10-3, the J call TRBJ1-1, with 10 bases matching TRBD1. The CDR3 loop spans 15 amino acids. V shed 6 bases, J shed 5 bases, and the junction held 9 bases outside the gene matches. Germline V lookup: CDR1 ENHRY, CDR2 SYGVKD. CDR3 residues: CAIRETGGYRTEAFF. CDR3 nucleotide sequence: TGTGCCATCAGAGAGACAGGGGGCTATCGGACTGAAGCTTTCTTT.

This clone appeared a few times. An end of the junction does not agree with germline; a read error may underlie this. The CDR3 here is CASGSEDLVF. The CDR3 coding sequence is TGTGCCAGCGGATCCGAAGACCTAGTTTTC. The chain joins TRBV7-9 to TRBJ2-4; D gene unclear. The length of the CDR3 is 10 residues. Germline CDR1 and CDR2: SEHNR and FQNEAQ (reference sequence).

This clone showed up just once. This sample includes further DNA sequences coding for the same CDR3. J is TRBJ1-3 and V is TRBV28; tentative D call: TRBD1 (5 bases). CDR1 is MDHEN and CDR2 is SYDVKM in the germline V gene. Trimming pared 2 bases from V and 1 base from J, leaving 6 bases between. This CDR3 contains 14 residues. CDR3 nucleotides: TGTGCCAGCAGTTTACAGGGTTCTGGAAACACCATATATTTT. It specifies CASSLQGSGNTIYF. The whole variable domain, filled in from reference TRBV28 and TRBJ1-3, reads DVKVTQSSRYLVKRTGEKVFLECVQDMDHENMFWYRQDPGLGLRLIYFSYDVKMKEKGDIPEGYSVSREKKERFSLILESASTNQTSMYLCASSLQGSGNTIYFGEGSWLTVV.

This rearrangement joins TRBV11-2 to TRBJ1-3, with no clear D. Germline assignment: CDR1 SGHAT and CDR2 FQNNGV. The CDR3 runs 14 residues. V was trimmed by 5 bases and J by 0 bases, leaving 8 bases between them. The CDR3 DNA sequence: TGTGCCAGCAGCCAACATATCTCTGGAAACACCATATATTTT. Translated, it gives CASSQHISGNTIYF.

The chain carries TRBV4-3 and TRBJ2-7, with 8 bases matching TRBD1. With V trimmed by 0 bases and J by 4 bases, 8 bases remained unmatched. Germline V lookup: CDR1 LGHNA, CDR2 YSLEER. This CDR3 spans 16 amino acids. CDR3 sequence (DNA): TGCGCCAGCAGCCAAGAGTCGGCAGGGGGCAAGTACGAGCAGTACTTC. Residues: CASSQESAGGKYEQYF.

The chain is built from TRBV27 and TRBJ2-3, with D perhaps matching TRBD2 (5 bases). The length of the CDR3 is 15 residues. V was trimmed by 3 bases and J by 1 base, leaving 11 bases between them. Germline loops: CDR1 MNHEY, CDR2 SMNVEV (reference sequence). The CDR3 coding sequence is TGTGCCAGCAGTTTCTATAGCGCTCGCACAGATACGCAGTATTTT. It translates to CASSFYSARTDTQYF.